The 7 T cell receptor beta chains given below trace back to one sample, sequenced in a study of blood T cell repertoires in COVID-19. The method was immunoSEQ multiplex PCR; TCRdb's version includes in-frame clones alone and lacks a portion of them. The table shows roughly 40,000 clones, with about 88% occurring only once. Sequences were obtained from peripheral blood. The receptors derive from a man in his forties or fifties in a cohort sampled during active COVID-19.

Only one count was recorded for this clone. The CDR3 loop is CASSEWGGYTF. In DNA form, the CDR3 reads TGTGCCAGCAGTGAATGGGGCGGCTACACCTTC. The chain has TRBV2 and TRBJ1-2, with D perhaps matching TRBD1 (5 bases). The germline V gene encodes CDR1 SNHLY and CDR2 FYNNEI. Trimming took 2 bases from V and 8 from J, leaving 6 bases between them. The CDR3 consists of 11 residues.

This clone was seen a single time. The chain is built from TRBV4-3 and TRBJ2-3; D might be TRBD2 (5 bases). Germline-derived CDR1 and CDR2 are LGHNA and YSLEER. With 1 base removed from V and 3 bases from J, the gap between germline ends came to 8 bases. The CDR3 runs 14 residues. The CDR3 sequence is CASSQVGGTDTQYF. The CDR3 DNA is TGCGCCAGCAGCCAAGTAGGCGGGACAGATACGCAGTATTTT.

This chain joins TRBV7-9 and TRBJ2-5, with TRBD2 matching over 7 bases. CDR3 length equals 14 residues. Germline values: CDR1 SEHNR, CDR2 FQNEAQ (reference sequence). Trimming took 5 bases from V and 1 from J; bases not matched to a gene: 4. The CDR3 loop is CASSHTSVQETQYF. In DNA, the CDR3 is TGTGCCAGCAGCCATACTAGCGTCCAAGAGACCCAGTACTTC.

V usage is TRBV5-4 and J usage is TRBJ2-3; 7 bases agree with TRBD1. Germline V CDR1 and CDR2: SGHNT, YYREEE (reference sequence). The CDR3 contains 15 residues. V lost 4 bases and J lost 4; bases outside the gene matches: 9. The CDR3 nucleotides are TGTGCCAGCAGCACAACAGGGGAGAGTCCAGATACGCAGTATTTT. Its protein is CASSTTGESPDTQYF.

The V gene is TRBV6-1, the J gene TRBJ1-2; D is unresolved. The V end lost 0 bases, the J end lost 0 bases, and 5 bases lay between the germline ends. The CDR3 loop spans 14 amino acids. The germline CDR1 and CDR2 sequences are MNHNS and SASEGT. The CDR3 DNA reads TGTGCCAGCAGTGAAGCGCAGGCTAACTATGGCTACACCTTC. Translated: CASSEAQANYGYTF.

The chain is built from TRBV9 and TRBJ2-1, with 9 nucleotides matching TRBD2. The V and J ends lost 0 bases and 6 bases, in that order; junction bases with no gene match: 16. The CDR3 has 19 amino acids. Germline V gene data show CDR1 as SGDLS and CDR2 as YYNGEE. The CDR3 reads CASSVVAGGPPIAFNEQFF. The CDR3 DNA sequence: TGTGCCAGCAGCGTAGTGGCGGGAGGGCCCCCCATAGCCTTCAATGAGCAGTTCTTC.

The chain joins TRBV9 to TRBJ1-3; 8 nucleotides agree with TRBD1. J was trimmed by 3 bases and V by 4 bases; bases with no gene match: 15. The CDR3 contains 18 residues. Germline CDR1 SGDLS, CDR2 YYNGEE. The chain's CDR3 is CASSHHLAQGARGNTIYF. The CDR3 DNA follows: TGTGCCAGCAGCCACCACCTAGCCCAGGGGGCGCGTGGAAACACCATATATTTT.